The 14 T cell receptor beta chains below all came from one sample that was sequenced in a study of graft-versus-host responses after intestinal transplantation. The data were produced by immunoSEQ multiplex PCR, yet TCRdb's version contains in-frame clones alone and is incomplete. The sample holds 75,000 to 90,000 clones, approximately 88% seen once. These receptors' antigens are unknown. The sample was unstimulated CD4+ T cells sorted from spleen or lymph node cells, taken before intestinal transplant. All receptors come from a human donor who received an intestinal transplant.

V gene TRBV5-1 combines with J gene TRBJ2-5; 7 positions match TRBD2. The CDR3 is 14 amino acids. Per the germline V gene, CDR1 is SGHRS and CDR2 is YFSETQ. V gave up 0 bases and J gave up 4 bases; unmatched junction bases: 3. The CDR3 is CASSLEASGETQYF. The CDR3 DNA is TGCGCCAGCAGCTTGGAGGCTAGCGGAGAGACCCAGTACTTC.

This chain's CDR3 is CASSGLGEQFF. Written as DNA, the CDR3 is TGTGCCAGCAGTGGCCTGGGCGAGCAGTTCTTC. The chain uses TRBV2 and TRBJ2-1, with D unresolved. Deletions cut 4 bases from V and 10 bases from J, with 8 bases between. CDR3 size: 11 residues. Germline loops: CDR1 SNHLY, CDR2 FYNNEI.

V usage is TRBV2 and J usage is TRBJ1-3; D gene ambiguous. The CDR3 sequence is 16 residues long. Trimming removed 5 bases at V and 4 bases at J, with 18 bases between. Germline V lookup: CDR1 SNHLY, CDR2 FYNNEI. The chain's CDR3 is CASSFLSRGSGNTIYF. The CDR3 DNA reads TGTGCCAGCAGTTTCCTATCTCGGGGTAGCGGAAACACCATATATTTT.

The chain couples TRBV9 to TRBJ2-1; TRBD2 matches at 8 bases. Germline trimming cut 3 bases from V and 8 bases from J; bases unmatched to any gene: 10. There are 15 residues in the CDR3. CDR1 SGDLS and CDR2 YYNGEE come from the germline V gene. In DNA form, the CDR3 reads TGTGCCAGCAGCGCCACGATAGCGGGGCGGGATGAGCAGTTCTTC. Encoded protein: CASSATIAGRDEQFF.

The genes are TRBV30 and TRBJ2-1, with 8 bases identical to TRBD1. The CDR3 is 14 amino acids. Per the germline V gene, CDR1 is GTSNPN and CDR2 is SVGIG (reference sequence). V was clipped by 7 bases and J by 2 bases; unmatched bases: 7. CDR3 residues: CASTRTGTYNEQFF. The CDR3 bases are TGTGCCTCTACAAGGACAGGGACCTACAATGAGCAGTTCTTC.

The chain is built from TRBV2 and TRBJ2-3; 9 nucleotides align to TRBD1. V gave up 7 bases and J gave up 4 bases; unmatched junction bases: 9. The CDR3 contains 15 residues. Germline-derived CDR1 and CDR2 are SNHLY and FYNNEI. As DNA, the CDR3 is TGTGCCAGCACCTCGGACAGGGGCATCGCAGATACGCAGTATTTT. It codes for CASTSDRGIADTQYF.

The chain has TRBV5-1 and TRBJ1-1, with 7 positions matching TRBD1. V gave up 4 bases and J gave up 1 base; unmatched junction bases: 10. Germline CDR1 reads SGHRS; CDR2 reads YFSETQ. CDR3 size: 16 residues. The CDR3 region has the DNA TGCGCCAGCAGCCCCGGGACAGTCCGGGCGAACACTGAAGCTTTCTTT. Its protein is CASSPGTVRANTEAFF. Based on the CDR3 plus reference TRBV5-1 and TRBJ1-1, the full variable domain is KAGVTQTPRYLIKTRGQQVTLSCSPISGHRSVSWYQQTPGQGLQFLFEYFSETQRNKGNFPGRFSGRQFSNSRSEMNVSTLELGDSALYLCASSPGTVRANTEAFFGQGTRLTVV.

The chain recombines TRBV5-1 with TRBJ2-1; TRBD1 aligns across 7 bases. Germline CDR1 and CDR2: SGHRS and YFSETQ. The CDR3 consists of 17 residues. V lost 1 base, J lost 6 bases, and 13 bases stayed unmatched. The CDR3, as DNA: TGCGCCAGCAGCTTGTCCTCTGACAGGGTGTTGGCCAATGAGCAGTTCTTC. It specifies CASSLSSDRVLANEQFF.

The V gene is TRBV10-2, the J gene TRBJ2-1; the D is unclear. The CDR3 has 13 residues. Looked up from germline, CDR1 is WSHSY and CDR2 is SAAADI. Trimming removed 6 bases at V and 1 base at J, with 7 bases between. The CDR3 loop is CASRKASYNEQFF. The DNA for the CDR3 is TGCGCCAGCAGGAAAGCGTCCTACAATGAGCAGTTCTTC.

The chain recombines TRBV7-9 with TRBJ1-2; 10 bases agree with TRBD1. Germline CDR1 is SEHNR and CDR2 is FQNEAQ (reference sequence). The CDR3 extends over 16 amino acids. V lost 5 bases, J lost 4 bases, and 10 bases stayed unmatched. For the CDR3, the DNA is TGTGCCAGCAGCCAGGGACAGGGGAGTGGTAGCTATGGCTACACCTTC. Amino acids: CASSQGQGSGSYGYTF.

The V gene is TRBV6-5, the J gene TRBJ1-3, with 8 positions matching TRBD1. Germline assignment: CDR1 MNHEY and CDR2 SVGAGI. CDR3 size: 15 residues. V shed 7 bases and J 2 bases; nucleotides not matched to a gene: 7. CDR3 nucleotide sequence: TGTGCCAGCAAAAGGACAGGGCTCACTGGAAACACCATATATTTT. It translates to CASKRTGLTGNTIYF.

The J gene is TRBJ1-5, the V gene TRBV28, with 9 bases identical to TRBD1. This CDR3 is 15 amino acids long. The V gene end was trimmed by 4 bases and the J gene end by 7 bases; junction bases not matched to a gene: 8. CDR1 and CDR2 from the germline V gene are MDHEN and SYDVKM. The CDR3 reads CASSSTGGLGQPQHF. The CDR3 DNA is TGTGCCAGCAGTTCCACAGGGGGCTTGGGGCAGCCCCAGCATTTT.

This clone was seen a single time. V and J are TRBV18 and TRBJ2-2; 8 bases map to TRBD1. This CDR3 comprises 16 residues. Germline V gives CDR1 KGHSH, CDR2 LQKENI. Losses at the gene ends were 3 bases for V and 6 bases for J; bases not matched to a gene: 9. The CDR3 DNA is TGTGCCAGCTCACCGCAGGGGGCGCGGGGTGCCGGGGAGCTGTTTTTT. It encodes CASSPQGARGAGELFF.

The chain is built from TRBV5-1 and TRBJ2-7; TRBD1 matches at 7 bases. The CDR3 is made up of 14 amino acids. Trimming at V came to 0 bases and at J to 2 bases, leaving 2 bases not matched to a gene. Germline loops: CDR1 SGHRS, CDR2 YFSETQ. The chain's CDR3 is CASSLDTGAYEQYF. DNA for the CDR3: TGCGCCAGCAGCTTGGACACAGGGGCCTACGAGCAGTACTTC.